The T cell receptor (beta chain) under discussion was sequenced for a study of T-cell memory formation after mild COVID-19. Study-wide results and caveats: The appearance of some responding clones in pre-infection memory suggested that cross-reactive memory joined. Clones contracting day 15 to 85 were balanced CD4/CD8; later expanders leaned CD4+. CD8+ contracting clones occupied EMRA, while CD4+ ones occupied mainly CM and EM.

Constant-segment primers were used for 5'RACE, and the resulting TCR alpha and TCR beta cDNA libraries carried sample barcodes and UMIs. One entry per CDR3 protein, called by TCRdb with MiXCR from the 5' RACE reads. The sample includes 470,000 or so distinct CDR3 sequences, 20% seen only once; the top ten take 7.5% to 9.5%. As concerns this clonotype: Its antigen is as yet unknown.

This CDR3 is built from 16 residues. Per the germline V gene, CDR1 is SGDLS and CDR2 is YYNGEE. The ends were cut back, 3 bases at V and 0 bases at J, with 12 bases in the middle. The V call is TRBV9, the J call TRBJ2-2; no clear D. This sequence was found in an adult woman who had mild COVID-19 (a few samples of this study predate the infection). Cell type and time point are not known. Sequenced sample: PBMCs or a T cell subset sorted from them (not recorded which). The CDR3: CASSAFSDPNTGELFF. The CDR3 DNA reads TGTGCCAGCAGCGCGTTTTCGGACCCGAACACCGGGGAGCTGTTTTTT.